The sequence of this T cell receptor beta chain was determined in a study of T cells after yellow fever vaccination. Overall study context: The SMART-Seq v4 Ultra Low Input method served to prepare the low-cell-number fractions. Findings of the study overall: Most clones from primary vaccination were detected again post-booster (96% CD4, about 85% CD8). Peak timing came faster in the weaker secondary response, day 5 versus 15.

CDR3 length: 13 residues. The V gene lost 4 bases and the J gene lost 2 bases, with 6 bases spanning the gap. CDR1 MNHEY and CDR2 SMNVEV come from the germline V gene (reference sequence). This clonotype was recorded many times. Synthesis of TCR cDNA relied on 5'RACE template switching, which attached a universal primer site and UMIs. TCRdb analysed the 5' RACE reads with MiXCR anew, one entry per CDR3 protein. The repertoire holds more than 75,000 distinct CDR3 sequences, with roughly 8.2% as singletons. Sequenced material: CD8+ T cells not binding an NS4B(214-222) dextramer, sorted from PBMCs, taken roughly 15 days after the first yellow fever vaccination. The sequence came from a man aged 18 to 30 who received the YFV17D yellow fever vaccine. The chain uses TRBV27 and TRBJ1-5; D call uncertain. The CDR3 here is CASSSRGNQPQHF. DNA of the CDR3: TGTGCCAGCAGTTCTCGCGGCAATCAGCCCCAGCATTTT.